This is a list of T cell receptor beta chains from one sample in a study of neurological immune-mediated disorders. TCRdb ran MiXCR on the 5' RACE reads and lists one entry per CDR3 protein. The data hold 80,000 to 95,000 distinct CDR3 sequences, with 3.5% observed a single time. Source material: PBMCs. These receptors originate from a woman aged 50 to 60 with multiple sclerosis. CDR3s include the opening cysteine and the closing phenylalanine or tryptophan. D genes are given only for firm matches. Some rows have no size entry. The others give once, few or many, or a class for an expanded clone.

>many|TRBD2|TRBJ2-1|TRBV11-2
TGTGCCAGCAGCCCTACTAGCGGGGGCCTCTCCTACAATGAGCAGTTCTTC
CASSPTSGGLSYNEQFF
>many|.|TRBJ2-5|TRBV14
TGTGCCAGCAGCCAAGATTTTCGGGGCGGACAAGAGACCCAGTACTTC
CASSQDFRGGQETQYF
>many|TRBD1|TRBJ2-7|TRBV29-1
TGCAGCGTTACCGGGACAGCTAACTCCTACGAGCAGTACTTC
CSVTGTANSYEQYF
>many|.|TRBJ1-5|TRBV12-3/TRBV12-4
TGTGCCAGCAGTCCACTCACACGAAATCAGCCCCAGCATTTT
CASSPLTRNQPQHF
>many|.|TRBJ2-5|TRBV7-9
TGTGCCAGCAGCTTAGGTCAGGCCCCCCAAGAGACCCAGTACTTC
CASSLGQAPQETQYF
>many|.|TRBJ1-2|TRBV20-1
TGCAGTGCTAGAGACAAAAGGAGGGGGAGTTTGAGTTATGGCTACACCTTC
CSARDKRRGSLSYGYTF
>many|.|TRBJ2-2|TRBV7-2
TGTGCCAGCAGCTTAGACTGGCTCCGCGGGGAGCTGTTTTTT
CASSLDWLRGELFF
>many|TRBD2|TRBJ2-1|TRBV4-2
TGTGCCAGCAGCCGATCACTAGCGGGGGGAAGTGAGCAGTTCTTC
CASSRSLAGGSEQFF
>many|TRBD2|TRBJ2-3|TRBV7-2
TGTGCCAGCAGCCTTCAAGCGGGGCGGGGGACAGATACGCAGTATTTT
CASSLQAGRGTDTQYF
>.|.|TRBJ2-2|TRBV3-1
TGTGCCAGCAGCCAAATACGAGGGAGAAGGTCCGGGGAGCTGTTTTTT
CASSQIRGRRSGELFF
>many|.|TRBJ2-3|TRBV9
TGTGCCAGCAGCGAAAGTAACCTAGGCACAGATACGCAGTATTTT
CASSESNLGTDTQYF
>many|TRBD2|TRBJ2-5|TRBV7-2
TGTGCCAGCAACCCTCGGGGGGGGGGAGAGACCCAGTACTTC
CASNPRGGGETQYF
>many|.|TRBJ1-1|TRBV7-6
TGTGCCAGCAGCTCCCTGGGGCTGAACACTGAAGCTTTCTTT
CASSSLGLNTEAFF
>many|.|TRBJ2-2|TRBV5-1
TGCGCCAGCAGCTCGGGACACAGGGATACCGGGGAGCTGTTTTTT
CASSSGHRDTGELFF
>many|TRBD1|TRBJ1-2|TRBV20-1
TGCAGTGCCGACATCGGACAGGGTTTGTCGTTCGATGGCTACACCTTC
CSADIGQGLSFDGYTF
>many|TRBD1|TRBJ2-7|TRBV2
TGTGCCAGCAGTGATCAGGGGGCTGGCGAGCAGTACTTC
CASSDQGAGEQYF
>many|.|TRBJ2-7|TRBV4-1
TGCGCCAGCAGCCAAGTTCTACGTGGCGAGCAGTACTTC
CASSQVLRGEQYF
>many|.|TRBJ2-2|TRBV4-1
TGCGCCAGCAGCCAAGATCAGGGTCCCACCGGGGAGCTGTTTTTT
CASSQDQGPTGELFF
>many|.|TRBJ2-2|TRBV5-1
TGCGCCAGCAGCCTAATCCAAGAATCCGGGGAGCTGTTTTTT
CASSLIQESGELFF
>many|TRBD1|TRBJ2-1|TRBV6-2/TRBV6-3
TGTGCCAGCAGTAGCCCTCCGGGACAGAGCTCCTACAATGAGCAGTTCTTC
CASSSPPGQSSYNEQFF
>few|.|TRBJ2-7|TRBV20-1
TGCAGTGCTGCCCGCACCTCCAGGGGTAGCGAGCAGTACTTC
CSAARTSRGSEQYF
>many|.|TRBJ2-1|TRBV6-5
TGTGCCAGCAGTAACCCAATGACTAGGGGAATTTGGGAGCAGTTCTTC
CASSNPMTRGIWEQFF
>few|TRBD1|TRBJ2-2|TRBV4-1
TGCGCCAGCAGCCAAGGGCTGGTGGGACAGGGGACCGGGGAGCTGTTTTTT
CASSQGLVGQGTGELFF
>many|TRBD2|TRBJ2-3|TRBV5-1
TGCGCCAGCAGCCCCCGCGGGTTGCGGGGGGGCACAGATACGCAGTATTTT
CASSPRGLRGGTDTQYF
>few|.|TRBJ2-7|TRBV12-3/TRBV12-4
TGTGCCAGCAGTTTAGAGGCAGCTTCCTACGAGCAGTACTTC
CASSLEAASYEQYF